This T cell receptor beta chain came from a study of blood T cell repertoires in COVID-19. Overall study: Both acute and convalescent COVID-19 samples were obtained from the United States, Italy and Spain. T cells, B-cell-depleted T cells, or PBMCs supplied cDNA or gDNA.

In the original workflow: Amplified reference gene primers provided the basis for estimating nucleated cell counts. Assay used: immunoSEQ multiplex PCR; TCRdb lists only in-frame clones, some missing. V, J and clone size are those of that table, while D and trimming were read from the DNA. The sample lists some 180,000 clones, 84% seen once, with roughly 6.3% in the top ten. The origin of this receptor is a human donor in a cohort sampled during active COVID-19. Source material: peripheral blood.

The CDR3, as DNA: TGCGCCAGCAGCCAAGATACGGGGGGGTACAATGAGCAGTTCTTC. It yields the protein CASSQDTGGYNEQFF. The gene calls are TRBV4-1 and TRBJ2-1; 8 bases match TRBD2. Trimming removed 0 bases from V and 4 bases from J; junction bases left unmatched: 2. This CDR3 region has 15 residues. The germline V gene has CDR1 MGHRA and CDR2 YSYEKL.